The present entry profiles one T cell receptor beta chain with its context. Its antigen is unidentified. The data belong to a study of beta chain features in type 1 diabetes. Whole-study results and caveats: Among type 1 diabetes patients, VDJ junctions had fewer insertions and more deletions. PCR might show a preference for shorter templates, equally across patients and controls. High-TCR-expressing cells could be over-represented by cDNA sequencing.

Investigators reverse transcribed all isolated RNA, so they sequenced expressed TCRB transcripts. Using immunoSEQ multiplex PCR, the repertoire was profiled, and TCRdb retains in-frame clones only, with some absent. The sample lists about 260,000 clones, roughly two thirds occurring once. The germline V gene has CDR1 GTSNPN and CDR2 SVGIG (reference sequence). The CDR3 length is 14 residues. With 2 bases removed from V and 1 base from J, the gap between germline ends came to 8 bases. J is TRBJ2-2 and V is TRBV30; possible D gene TRBD1, 6 bases. The specimen was naive CD4+ T cells from blood. This TCR came from a man under 40 in good health. DNA of the CDR3: TGTGCCTGGAGTCTGGGACAGAACACCGGGGAGCTGTTTTTT. It yields the protein CAWSLGQNTGELFF.